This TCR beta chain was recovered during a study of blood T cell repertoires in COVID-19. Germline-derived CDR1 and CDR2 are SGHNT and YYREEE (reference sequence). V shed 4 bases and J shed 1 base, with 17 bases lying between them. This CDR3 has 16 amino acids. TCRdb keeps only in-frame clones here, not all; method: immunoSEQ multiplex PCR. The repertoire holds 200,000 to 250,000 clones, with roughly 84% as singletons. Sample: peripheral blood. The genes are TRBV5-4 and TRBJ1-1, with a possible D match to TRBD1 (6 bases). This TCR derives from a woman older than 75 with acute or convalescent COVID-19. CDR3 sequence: CASSPGGGRRNTEAFF. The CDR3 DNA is TGTGCCAGCAGCCCGGGGGGGGGCAGGCGGAACACTGAAGCTTTCTTT.